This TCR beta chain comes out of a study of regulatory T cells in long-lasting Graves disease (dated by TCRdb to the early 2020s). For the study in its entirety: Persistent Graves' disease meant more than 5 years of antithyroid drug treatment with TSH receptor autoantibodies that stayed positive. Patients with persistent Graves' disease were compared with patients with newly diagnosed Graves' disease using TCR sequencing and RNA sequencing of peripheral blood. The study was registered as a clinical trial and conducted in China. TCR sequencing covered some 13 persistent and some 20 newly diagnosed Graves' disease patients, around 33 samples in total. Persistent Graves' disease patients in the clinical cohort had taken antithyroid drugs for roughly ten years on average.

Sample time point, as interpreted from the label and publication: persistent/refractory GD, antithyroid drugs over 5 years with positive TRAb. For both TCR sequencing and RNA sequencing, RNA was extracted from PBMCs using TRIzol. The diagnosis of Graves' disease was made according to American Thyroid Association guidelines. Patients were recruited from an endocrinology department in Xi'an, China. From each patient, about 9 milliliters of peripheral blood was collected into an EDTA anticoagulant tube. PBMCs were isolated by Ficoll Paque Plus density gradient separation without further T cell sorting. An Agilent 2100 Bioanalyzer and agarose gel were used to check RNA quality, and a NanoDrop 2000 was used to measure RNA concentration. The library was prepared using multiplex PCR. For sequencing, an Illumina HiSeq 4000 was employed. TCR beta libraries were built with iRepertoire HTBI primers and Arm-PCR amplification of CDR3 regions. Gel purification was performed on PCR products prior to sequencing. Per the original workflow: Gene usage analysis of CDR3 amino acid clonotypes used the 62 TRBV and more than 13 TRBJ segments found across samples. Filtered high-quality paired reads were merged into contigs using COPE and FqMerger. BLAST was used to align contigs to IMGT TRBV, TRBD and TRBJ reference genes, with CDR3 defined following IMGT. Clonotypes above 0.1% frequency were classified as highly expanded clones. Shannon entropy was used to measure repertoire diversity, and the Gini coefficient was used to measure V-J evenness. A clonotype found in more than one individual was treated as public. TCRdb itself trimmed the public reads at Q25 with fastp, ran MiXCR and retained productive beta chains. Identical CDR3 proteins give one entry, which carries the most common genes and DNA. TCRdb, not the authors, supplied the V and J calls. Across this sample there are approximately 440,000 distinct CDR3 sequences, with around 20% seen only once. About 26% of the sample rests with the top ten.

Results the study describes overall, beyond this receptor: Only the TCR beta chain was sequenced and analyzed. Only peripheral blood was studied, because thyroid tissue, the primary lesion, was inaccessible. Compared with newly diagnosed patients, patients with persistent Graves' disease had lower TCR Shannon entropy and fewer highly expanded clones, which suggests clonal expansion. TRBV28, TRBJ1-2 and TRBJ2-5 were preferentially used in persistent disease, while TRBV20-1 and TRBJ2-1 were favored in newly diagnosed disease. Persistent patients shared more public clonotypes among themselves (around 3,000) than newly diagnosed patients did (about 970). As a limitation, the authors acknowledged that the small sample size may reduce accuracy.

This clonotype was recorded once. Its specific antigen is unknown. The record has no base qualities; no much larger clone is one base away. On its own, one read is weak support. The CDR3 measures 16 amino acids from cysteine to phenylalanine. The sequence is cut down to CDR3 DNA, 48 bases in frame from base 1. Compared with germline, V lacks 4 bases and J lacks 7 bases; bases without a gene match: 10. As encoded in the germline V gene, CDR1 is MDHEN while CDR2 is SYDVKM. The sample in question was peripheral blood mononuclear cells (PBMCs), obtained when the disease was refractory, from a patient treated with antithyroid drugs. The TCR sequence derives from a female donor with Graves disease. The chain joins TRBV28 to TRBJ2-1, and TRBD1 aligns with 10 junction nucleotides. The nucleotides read TGTGCCAGCAGTTCCACCGGGACAGGGGTCCTTAATGAGCAGTTCTTC. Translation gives CASSSTGTGVLNEQFF.